One and the same sample provided the 23 T cell receptor beta chains below, sequenced in a study of blood T cell repertoires in COVID-19. TCRdb keeps only in-frame clones here, not all; method: immunoSEQ multiplex PCR. This table has 150,000 to 200,000 clones, about 90% appearing once. Sequenced: peripheral blood. The receptors were gathered from an older woman with COVID-19, enrolled during active disease.

V usage is TRBV10-3 and J usage is TRBJ1-1; 9 bases match TRBD1. After removal of 10 bases from V and 2 bases from J, the junction contained 8 bases not matched to a gene. The CDR3 has 14 residues. CDR1 is ENHRY, CDR2 SYGVKD, per germline. The CDR3 coding sequence is TGTGCCACAAGGCGGACAGGGGAAAACACTGAAGCTTTCTTT. This encodes CATRRTGENTEAFF.

The genes are TRBV6-1 and TRBJ2-7, with 10 positions matching TRBD2. The junction had 6 bases not matched to a gene; V was cut back by 7 bases and J by 3 bases. Looked up from germline, CDR1 is MNHNS and CDR2 is SASEGT. This CDR3 region has 14 residues. CDR3 sequence (DNA): TGTGCCAGCACCAGGGTAGCGGGGGGCTACGAGCAGTACTTC. It specifies CASTRVAGGYEQYF.

This clone was seen ten or more times. This chain links TRBV4-1 with TRBJ2-2; 8 bases are a match to TRBD1. Germline V gene sequence: CDR1 MGHRA, CDR2 YSYEKL. Trimming removed 5 bases from V and 2 bases from J; junction bases left unmatched: 1. CDR3 size: 14 residues. CDR3 protein: CASSDRGNTGELFF. CDR3 nucleotide sequence: TGCGCCAGCAGCGACAGGGGTAACACCGGGGAGCTGTTTTTT.

The chain combines TRBV6-2 or TRBV6-3 with TRBJ2-7; D possibly corresponds to TRBD2 (6 bases). In germline, CDR1 is MNHEY, CDR2 SVGEGT. Trimming cost V 5 bases and J 1 base, with 9 bases left between them. This CDR3 is built from 13 residues. The CDR3 DNA is TGTGCCAGCAGTGATAGCGGTTCCTACGAGCAGTACTTC. Its protein product is CASSDSGSYEQYF.

The J gene is TRBJ2-7, the V gene TRBV4-1; a weak D match, TRBD2 (5 bases). Trimming took off 3 bases at V and 7 bases at J, with 19 bases between the two ends. Germline values: CDR1 MGHRA, CDR2 YSYEKL. The CDR3 length is 15 residues. Here the CDR3 reads CASSHPNGPRGEQYF. CDR3 nucleotide sequence: TGCGCCAGCAGCCACCCCAATGGGCCCCGGGGAGAGCAGTACTTC.

There are a few counts of this clone. This chain uses TRBV11-2 with TRBJ2-7, with D perhaps TRBD1 (5 bases). V was shortened by 4 bases and J by 2 bases, with 12 bases between the two germline ends. The CDR3 is made up of 14 amino acids. Germline V gene sequence: CDR1 SGHAT, CDR2 FQNNGV. CDR3 DNA sequence: TGTGCCAGCAGCTGGACACCTCTTACCTACGAGCAGTACTTC. Encoded protein: CASSWTPLTYEQYF.

V and J are TRBV5-1 and TRBJ2-7; D gene uncertain. The germline gives CDR1 SGHRS, CDR2 YFSETQ. With 3 bases removed from V and 3 bases from J, the gap between germline ends came to 13 bases. This CDR3 is 14 amino acids long. CDR3: CASSSLDPIYEQYF. The CDR3 DNA is TGCGCCAGCAGCTCCCTAGACCCCATCTACGAGCAGTACTTC. Looking up the rest from reference TRBV5-1 and TRBJ2-7 gives the full variable domain: KAGVTQTPRYLIKTRGQQVTLSCSPISGHRSVSWYQQTPGQGLQFLFEYFSETQRNKGNFPGRFSGRQFSNSRSEMNVSTLELGDSALYLCASSSLDPIYEQYFGPGTRLTVT.

This clone was seen only once. The rearrangement links TRBV4-2 to TRBJ2-1; 13 bases line up with TRBD2. CDR1 and CDR2 from the germline V gene are LGHNA and YNFKEQ. There are 17 residues in the CDR3. V lost 1 base and J lost 7; bases outside the gene matches: 7. The CDR3 sequence: CASSQALAGGPGNEQFF. CDR3 sequence (DNA): TGTGCCAGCAGCCAAGCACTAGCGGGAGGGCCTGGGAATGAGCAGTTCTTC.

CDR3 region: CATSRGGLAYEQYF. CDR3 DNA: TGTGCCACCAGCAGAGGCGGGCTAGCCTACGAGCAGTACTTC. The chain has TRBV15 and TRBJ2-7; a possible D gene is TRBD2 (5 bases). V lost 1 base, J lost 2 bases, and 9 bases lay in between. Germline lookup yields CDR1 LNHNV and CDR2 YYDKDF (reference sequence). This CDR3 spans 14 amino acids.

CDR3 sequence: CASSPGGGRAKDTQYF. For the CDR3, the DNA is TGTGCCAGCAGCCCTGGGGGCGGGAGGGCCAAAGATACGCAGTATTTT. The rearrangement uses TRBV5-5 and TRBJ2-3; 9 bases line up with TRBD2. Germline loops: CDR1 SGHKS, CDR2 YYEKEE (reference sequence). The V gene end was trimmed by 4 bases and the J gene end by 5 bases; junction bases not matched to a gene: 11. The length of the CDR3 is 16 residues.

The J gene is TRBJ1-4, the V gene TRBV24-1; TRBD1 might be the D (6 bases). CDR1 and CDR2 from the germline V gene are KGHDR and SFDVKD. V lost 2 bases, J lost 12 bases, and 12 bases lay in between. The CDR3 consists of 13 residues. The CDR3 protein is CATSDSQGRELFF. The DNA of the CDR3 is TGTGCCACCAGTGATTCGCAGGGGCGTGAACTGTTTTTT.

The chain is built from TRBV7-3 and TRBJ1-2, with 9 bases aligning to TRBD1. V trimming: 0 bases; J trimming: 8 bases; junction bases outside the gene matches: 10. Germline CDR1 reads SGHTA; CDR2 reads FQGTGA. The CDR3 covers 16 residues. The CDR3 reads CASSLTGTGSIGGYTF. In DNA, the CDR3 is TGTGCCAGCAGCTTAACCGGGACAGGGTCTATCGGCGGCTACACCTTC.

The chain employs TRBV11-2 and TRBJ2-2; D is possibly TRBD2 (7 bases). The CDR3 runs 17 residues. Trimming removed 2 bases from V and 0 bases from J, with 13 bases in between. Germline loops: CDR1 SGHAT, CDR2 FQNNGV. The CDR3 region has the DNA TGTGCCAGCAGCTTAAGGGGGGGAATGGCGAACACCGGGGAGCTGTTTTTT. Protein: CASSLRGGMANTGELFF. The full variable domain, with the rest looked up from reference TRBV11-2 and TRBJ2-2, is EAGVAQSPRYKIIEKRQSVAFWCNPISGHATLYWYQQILGQGPKLLIQFQNNGVVDDSQLPKDRFSAERLKGVDSTLKIQPAKLEDSAVYLCASSLRGGMANTGELFFGEGSRLTVL.

The rearrangement joins TRBV2 to TRBJ2-3, with D hard to call. The CDR3 is made up of 11 amino acids. Germline V gives CDR1 SNHLY, CDR2 FYNNEI. Trimming stripped 6 bases from V and 6 bases from J, with 7 bases between. CDR3 DNA: TGTGCCAGCAGGCGTGTCGATACGCAGTATTTT. Its protein product is CASRRVDTQYF.

This chain links TRBV7-2 with TRBJ2-3, with 12 bases lining up with TRBD2. Germline loops: CDR1 SGHTA, CDR2 FQGNSA. The ends lost 5 bases at V and 5 bases at J; junction bases unmatched: 5. This CDR3 has 15 amino acids. CDR3 region: CASSMTSGRQDTQYF. The CDR3 DNA follows: TGTGCCAGCAGCATGACTAGCGGGAGACAAGATACGCAGTATTTT.

The V gene is TRBV6-2 or TRBV6-3, the J gene TRBJ2-3; 13 nucleotides align to TRBD2. After removal of 6 bases from V and 6 bases from J, the junction contained 3 bases not matched to a gene. The CDR3 has 14 residues. CDR1 and CDR2 (germline): MNHEY, SVGEGT. The CDR3 loop is CASSGLAGVDTQYF. The CDR3 coding sequence is TGTGCCAGCAGCGGACTAGCGGGAGTGGATACGCAGTATTTT.

V and J are TRBV29-1 and TRBJ2-1; D is ambiguous. The V gene's germline CDR1 is SQVTM and CDR2 ANQGSEA. The CDR3 totals 12 residues. V lost 4 bases and J 7 bases, leaving 11 bases between the germline ends. The CDR3 bases are TGCAGCGTTGTTGTGGTGGCAAATGAGCAGTTCTTC. Translated: CSVVVVANEQFF.

The chain combines TRBV4-3 with TRBJ1-2; 8 bases match TRBD1. The J segment lost 3 bases and the V segment lost 5 bases, leaving 8 bases of the junction unmatched. CDR1 is LGHNA and CDR2 is YSLEER in the germline V gene. This CDR3 has 15 amino acids. The CDR3 DNA is TGCGCCAGCAGCTCGGACAGGGTCGTGTACTATGGCTACACCTTC. Translated: CASSSDRVVYYGYTF.

The J gene is TRBJ1-4, the V gene TRBV4-2; 8 bases map to TRBD1. Germline V gives CDR1 LGHNA, CDR2 YNFKEQ. V shed 0 bases, J shed 6 bases, and the junction held 9 bases outside the gene matches. The CDR3 sequence is 17 residues long. The CDR3 region has the DNA TGTGCCAGCAGCCAAGAGGGGACAGGAGTCGGCGATGAAAAACTGTTTTTT. This encodes CASSQEGTGVGDEKLFF.

The V call is TRBV4-2, the J call TRBJ2-3; 15 positions match TRBD2. With V trimmed by 4 bases and J by 4 bases, 6 bases remained unmatched. Per the germline V gene, CDR1 is LGHNA and CDR2 is YNFKEQ. This CDR3 has 17 amino acids. CDR3 nucleotides: TGTGCCAGCAGCCCGGGACTAGCGGGAGGTGGCGCAGATACGCAGTATTTT. Translated: CASSPGLAGGGADTQYF.

The rearrangement joins TRBV6-6 to TRBJ2-5; TRBD2 agrees at 8 bases. The CDR3 consists of 17 residues. The J segment lost 0 bases and the V segment lost 5 bases, leaving 11 bases of the junction unmatched. Germline V CDR1 and CDR2: MNHNY, SVGAGI (reference sequence). The CDR3 protein is CASSRGGSLGYQETQYF. CDR3 bases: TGTGCCAGCAGTCGCGGGGGGTCCTTAGGGTACCAAGAGACCCAGTACTTC.

V usage is TRBV28 and J usage is TRBJ2-7; TRBD2 matches 7 bases. This CDR3 region has 14 residues. V gave up 5 bases and J gave up 4 bases; unmatched junction bases: 8. CDR1 and CDR2 (germline): MDHEN, SYDVKM. The CDR3 region is CASSPPTSRYEQYF. In DNA form, the CDR3 reads TGTGCCAGCAGTCCGCCGACTAGCAGGTACGAGCAGTACTTC. Combining the CDR3 with reference TRBV28 and TRBJ2-7 gives the whole variable domain DVKVTQSSRYLVKRTGEKVFLECVQDMDHENMFWYRQDPGLGLRLIYFSYDVKMKEKGDIPEGYSVSREKKERFSLILESASTNQTSMYLCASSPPTSRYEQYFGPGTRLTVT.

The chain has TRBV11-3 and TRBJ1-5; D ambiguous. The CDR3 is 13 amino acids. Trimming took off 5 bases at V and 4 bases at J, with 9 bases between the two ends. From germline, CDR1 is SGHNT and CDR2 YENEEA. In nucleotides, the CDR3 is TGTGCCAGCAGCCCAGGAAATAATCAGCCCCAGCATTTT. Its protein product is CASSPGNNQPQHF.